A single sample gave rise to the 5 T cell receptor beta chains below, sequenced in a study of T cells in Graves' hyperthyroidism and ophthalmopathy. The source material, RNA transcripts, was used to amplify TCR beta CDR3 regions. Carried out on the TCR CDR3, a first-round RT-PCR used the HTBI primer set. TCRdb analysed the multiplex PCR reads with MiXCR anew, one entry per CDR3 protein. The sample holds 500,000 to 650,000 distinct CDR3 sequences; 17% are singletons and the top ten take 15% to 20%. Sample: blood. All receptors come from a woman between 18 and 30 years old with Graves' ophthalmopathy.

This clonotype came up a few times. V is TRBV7-8 and J is TRBJ2-1, with 9 positions matching TRBD2. J was trimmed by 10 bases and V by 0 bases; bases with no gene match: 10. The CDR3 is 16 residues long. Germline V gene sequence: CDR1 SGHVS, CDR2 FQNEAQ. The CDR3 DNA sequence: TGTGCCAGCAGCTTAGCGGGACTAGCCGAGGGTTGGGAGCAGTTCTTC. Amino acids: CASSLAGLAEGWEQFF.

This clonotype was recorded a few times. V gene TRBV3-1 combines with J gene TRBJ2-2; D remains ambiguous. This CDR3 has 15 residues. Germline V gene data show CDR1 as LGHDT and CDR2 as YNNKEL (reference sequence). Trimming removed 0 bases from V and 0 bases from J, with 5 bases in between. The DNA of the CDR3 is TGTGCCAGCAGCCAAGATACATCGAACACCGGGGAGCTGTTTTTT. Translating gives CASSQDTSNTGELFF.

V is TRBV19 and J is TRBJ2-7; D could derive from TRBD1 or TRBD2 (5 bases each). Deletions cut 5 bases from V and 7 bases from J, with 18 bases between. The CDR3 is made up of 14 amino acids. The germline CDR1 and CDR2 sequences are LNHDA and SQIVND (reference sequence). The CDR3 sequence: CASSSVSLGEEQYF. The CDR3 nucleotides read TGTGCCAGTAGTTCAGTATCATTGGGGGAGGAGCAGTACTTC.

A few counts support this clonotype. The genes are TRBV28 and TRBJ2-2; 11 bases are shared with TRBD1. The length of the CDR3 is 17 residues. Germline loops: CDR1 MDHEN, CDR2 SYDVKM. The trim removed 4 bases at V and 6 bases at J, leaving 10 bases unmatched. CDR3 residues: CASSSYFRTGGSGELFF. The DNA of the CDR3 is TGTGCCAGCAGTTCCTATTTCCGGACAGGGGGCTCCGGGGAGCTGTTTTTT.

The sample holds many counts of this clonotype. The chain recombines TRBV30 with TRBJ2-1; 8 nucleotides agree with TRBD1. Trimming at V came to 4 bases and at J to 4 bases, leaving 9 bases not matched to a gene. CDR1 is GTSNPN and CDR2 is SVGIG in the germline V gene (reference sequence). The CDR3 is 15 amino acids. Here the CDR3 reads CAWTVGQGPYNEQFF. Written as DNA, the CDR3 is TGTGCCTGGACCGTAGGACAGGGCCCTTACAATGAGCAGTTCTTC.